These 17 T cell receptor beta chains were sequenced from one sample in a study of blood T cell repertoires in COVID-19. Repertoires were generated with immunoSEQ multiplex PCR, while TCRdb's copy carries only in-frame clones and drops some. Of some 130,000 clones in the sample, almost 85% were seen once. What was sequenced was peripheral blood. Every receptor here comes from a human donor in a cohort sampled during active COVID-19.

The CDR3, as DNA: TGTGCCAGTAGTACCAGACAGGGGGCGGGTCCTGGGGCCAACGTCCTGACTTTC. This codes for CASSTRQGAGPGANVLTF. The chain employs TRBV19 and TRBJ2-6; 10 bases map to TRBD1. Trimming cost V 4 bases and J 2 bases; bases outside gene matches: 8. CDR1 and CDR2 from the germline V gene are LNHDA and SQIVND (reference sequence). This CDR3 contains 18 residues.

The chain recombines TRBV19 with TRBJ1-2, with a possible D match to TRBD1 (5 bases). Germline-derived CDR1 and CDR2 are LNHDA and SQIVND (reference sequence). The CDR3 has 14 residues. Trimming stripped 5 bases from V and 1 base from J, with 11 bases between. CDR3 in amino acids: CASSPPGGNYGYTF. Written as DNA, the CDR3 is TGTGCCAGTAGTCCCCCCGGGGGTAACTATGGCTACACCTTC.

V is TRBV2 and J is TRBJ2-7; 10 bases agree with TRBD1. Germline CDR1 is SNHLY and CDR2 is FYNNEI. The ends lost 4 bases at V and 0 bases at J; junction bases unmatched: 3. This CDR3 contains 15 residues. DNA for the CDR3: TGTGCCAGCAGTGCGGGACAGGGGAGCTCCTACGAGCAGTACTTC. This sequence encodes CASSAGQGSSYEQYF.

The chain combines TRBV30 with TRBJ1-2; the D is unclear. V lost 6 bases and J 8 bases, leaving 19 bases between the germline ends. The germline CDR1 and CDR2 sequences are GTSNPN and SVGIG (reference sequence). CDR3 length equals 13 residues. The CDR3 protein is CACPVTTSGGYTF. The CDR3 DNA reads TGTGCCTGCCCTGTTACTACGTCGGGGGGCTACACCTTC. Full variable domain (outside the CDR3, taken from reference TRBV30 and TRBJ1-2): SQTIHQWPATLVQPVGSPLSLECTVEGTSNPNLYWYRQAAGRGLQLLFYSVGIGQISSEVPQNLSASRPQDRQFILSSKKLLLSDSGFYLCACPVTTSGGYTFGSGTRLTVV.

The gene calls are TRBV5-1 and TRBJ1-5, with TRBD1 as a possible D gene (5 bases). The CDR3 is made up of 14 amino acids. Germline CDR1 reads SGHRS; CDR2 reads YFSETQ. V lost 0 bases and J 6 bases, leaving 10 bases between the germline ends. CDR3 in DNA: TGCGCCAGCAGCTTGGAAGGGACTGGTCAGCCCCAGCATTTT. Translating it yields CASSLEGTGQPQHF.

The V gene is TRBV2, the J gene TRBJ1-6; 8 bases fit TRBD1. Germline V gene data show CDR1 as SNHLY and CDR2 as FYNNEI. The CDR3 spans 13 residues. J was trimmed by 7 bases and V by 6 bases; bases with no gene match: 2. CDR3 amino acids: CASRGQANSPLHF. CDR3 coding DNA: TGTGCCAGCAGGGGACAGGCAAATTCACCCCTCCACTTT. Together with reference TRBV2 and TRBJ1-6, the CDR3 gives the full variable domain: EPEVTQTPSHQVTQMGQEVILRCVPISNHLYFYWYRQILGQKVEFLVSFYNNEISEKSEIFDDQFSVERPDGSNFTLKIRSTKLEDSAMYFCASRGQANSPLHFGNGTRLTVT.

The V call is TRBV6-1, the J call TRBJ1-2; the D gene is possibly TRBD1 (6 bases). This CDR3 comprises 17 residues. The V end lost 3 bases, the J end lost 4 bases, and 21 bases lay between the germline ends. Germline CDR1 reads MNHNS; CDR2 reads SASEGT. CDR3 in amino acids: CASSEMLGTPWGYGYTF. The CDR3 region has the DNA TGTGCCAGCAGTGAGATGCTCGGGACACCCTGGGGCTATGGCTACACCTTC.

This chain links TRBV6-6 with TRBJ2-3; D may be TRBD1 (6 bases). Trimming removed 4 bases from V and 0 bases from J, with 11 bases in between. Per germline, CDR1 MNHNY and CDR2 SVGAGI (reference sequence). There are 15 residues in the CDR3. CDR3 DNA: TGTGCCAGCAGTTTCACAGGGCCTAGCACAGATACGCAGTATTTT. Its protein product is CASSFTGPSTDTQYF.

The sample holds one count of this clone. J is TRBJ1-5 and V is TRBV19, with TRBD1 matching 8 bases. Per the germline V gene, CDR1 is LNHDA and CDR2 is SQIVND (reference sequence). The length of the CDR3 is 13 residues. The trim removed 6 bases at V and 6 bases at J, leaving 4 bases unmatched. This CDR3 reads CASRDRGGQPQHF. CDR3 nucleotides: TGTGCCAGTAGAGACAGGGGAGGTCAGCCCCAGCATTTT.

CDR3 nucleotides: TGTGCCAGCAGCTTAAAAACCGGGACACCTGACTATGGCTACACCTTC. The encoded protein is CASSLKTGTPDYGYTF. The V and J genes are TRBV11-3 and TRBJ1-2; TRBD1 might be the D (6 bases). CDR1 SGHNT and CDR2 YENEEA come from the germline V gene. The CDR3 consists of 16 residues. With 2 bases removed from V and 3 bases from J, the gap between germline ends came to 16 bases. Filled out from reference TRBV11-3 and TRBJ1-2, the complete variable domain reads EAGVVQSPRYKIIEKKQPVAFWCNPISGHNTLYWYLQNLGQGPELLIRYENEEAVDDSQLPKDRFSAERLKGVDSTLKIQPAELGDSAVYLCASSLKTGTPDYGYTFGSGTRLTVV.

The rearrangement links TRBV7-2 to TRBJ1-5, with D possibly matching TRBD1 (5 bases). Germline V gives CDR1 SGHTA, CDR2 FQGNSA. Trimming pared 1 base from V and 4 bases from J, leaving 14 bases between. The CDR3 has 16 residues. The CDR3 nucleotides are TGTGCCAGCAGCTTAGTCGGCGGGGACCGGAATCAGCCCCAGCATTTT. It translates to CASSLVGGDRNQPQHF.

This chain's CDR3 is CASSEGDSTYEQYF. Here the CDR3 DNA reads TGCGCCAGCAGCGAGGGGGACAGCACCTACGAGCAGTACTTC. This sequence joins TRBV5-1 and TRBJ2-7, with 7 bases matching TRBD1. CDR3 length: 14 residues. Germline V gene data show CDR1 as SGHRS and CDR2 as YFSETQ. V lost 4 bases, J lost 2 bases, and 6 bases stayed unmatched.

In DNA form, the CDR3 reads TGTGCCAGCAGCCAAGGGGGACAGGGAAACACTGAAGCTTTCTTT. It codes for CASSQGGQGNTEAFF. The chain uses TRBV3-1 (or the pseudogene TRBV3-2) and TRBJ1-1; 9 bases agree with TRBD1. The CDR3 has 15 residues. Germline V gene lookup returns CDR1 LGHDT and CDR2 YNNKEL (reference sequence). Germline trimming cut 1 base from V and 2 bases from J; bases unmatched to any gene: 2.

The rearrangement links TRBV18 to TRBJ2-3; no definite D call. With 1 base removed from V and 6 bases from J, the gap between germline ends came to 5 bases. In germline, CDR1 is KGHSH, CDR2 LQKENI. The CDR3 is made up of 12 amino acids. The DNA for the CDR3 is TGTGCCAGCTCACCACGCGCCGATACGCAGTATTTT. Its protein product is CASSPRADTQYF.

The CDR3 protein is CASSMAQGLNNQPQHF. The CDR3 nucleotides are TGTGCCAGTAGTATGGCCCAGGGGTTAAACAATCAGCCCCAGCATTTT. The chain has TRBV19 and TRBJ1-5; a possible D gene is TRBD1 (6 bases). This CDR3 has 16 amino acids. In germline, CDR1 is LNHDA, CDR2 SQIVND (reference sequence). V lost 3 bases to trimming and J lost 3 bases, with 15 bases between them.

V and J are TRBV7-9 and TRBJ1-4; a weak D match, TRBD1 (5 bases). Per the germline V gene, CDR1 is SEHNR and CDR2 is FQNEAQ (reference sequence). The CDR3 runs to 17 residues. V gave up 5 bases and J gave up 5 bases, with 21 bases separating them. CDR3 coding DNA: TGTGCCAGCAGCCCCCCCAAAAGGGGAGGGCGAAATGAAAAACTGTTTTTT. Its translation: CASSPPKRGGRNEKLFF.

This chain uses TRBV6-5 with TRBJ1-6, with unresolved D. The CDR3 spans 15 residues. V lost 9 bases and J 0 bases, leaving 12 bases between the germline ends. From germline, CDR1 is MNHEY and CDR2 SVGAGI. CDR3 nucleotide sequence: TGTGCCAGTGCGGGCCGAAGCTCCTATAATTCACCCCTCCACTTT. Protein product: CASAGRSSYNSPLHF.